A selection of T cell receptor beta chains follows, all from one sample in a study of T cells after yellow fever vaccination. MiXCR was run by TCRdb on the 5' RACE reads, yielding one entry per CDR3 protein. The table records roughly 310,000 distinct CDR3 sequences, more than 8.5% of them present only once. The specimen was PBMCs, collected on the day of the first yellow fever vaccination. The receptors were gathered from a man aged 18-30 years who received the YFV17D yellow fever vaccine. Both conserved end residues are part of each CDR3. A D gene is named only where the DNA matches it firmly. The listing skips clone size in some rows; elsewhere it reads once, few, many or a size class.

D gene	V gene	J gene	clone size	CDR3 length	CDR3 protein	CDR3 DNA
NA	TRBV12-3/TRBV12-4	TRBJ2-5	few	16	CASTLGSIGYQETQYF	TGTGCCAGCACCCTGGGTTCCATTGGCTACCAAGAGACCCAGTACTTC
NA	TRBV9	TRBJ2-2	few	11	CASATAGELFF	TGTGCCAGCGCTACGGCAGGGGAGCTGTTTTTT
TRBD1	TRBV3-1	TRBJ1-2	few	15	CASSRAGTGDYGYTF	TGTGCCAGCAGCCGCGCCGGGACAGGCGACTATGGCTACACCTTC
NA	TRBV29-1	TRBJ1-1	few	13	CSFMGRANTEAFF	TGCAGCTTCATGGGGCGGGCGAACACTGAAGCTTTCTTT
NA	TRBV20-1	TRBJ2-7	NA	12	CSADVGLYEQYF	TGCAGTGCTGATGTGGGGCTCTACGAGCAGTACTTC
TRBD2	TRBV4-2	TRBJ2-3	many	16	CASSQDPSGSTDTQYF	TGTGCCAGCAGCCAAGACCCTAGCGGGTCCACAGATACGCAGTATTTT
NA	TRBV5-4	TRBJ2-1	few	15	CASSFPDSSNNEQFF	TGTGCCAGCAGCTTCCCCGACTCGTCGAACAATGAGCAGTTCTTC
NA	TRBV18	TRBJ1-6	NA	13	CASSQSVNSPLHF	TGTGCCAGCTCACAATCAGTAAATTCACCCCTCCACTTT
TRBD1	TRBV2	TRBJ2-2	few	17	CASSESGTGGNTGELFF	TGTGCCAGCAGTGAATCTGGGACAGGGGGTAACACCGGGGAGCTGTTTTTT
TRBD1	TRBV7-8	TRBJ2-7	many	16	CASSFYWSRDRLEQYF	TGTGCCAGCAGCTTTTACTGGAGCAGGGACAGGTTGGAGCAGTACTTC
TRBD2	TRBV5-6	TRBJ2-5	few	16	CASSLGTSGGRETQYF	TGTGCCAGCAGCTTGGGGACTAGCGGGGGGAGGGAGACCCAGTACTTC
TRBD1	TRBV14	TRBJ1-1	NA	14	CASSRTGDAFWAFF	TGTGCCAGCAGCCGGACAGGGGACGCGTTTTGGGCTTTCTTT
NA	TRBV24-1	TRBJ1-5	few	12	CATSNQNQPQHF	TGTGCCACCAGCAACCAGAATCAGCCCCAGCATTTT
NA	TRBV7-6	TRBJ1-5	NA	16	CASSERAGWSNQPQHF	TGTGCCAGCAGCGAAAGGGCAGGGTGGAGCAATCAGCCCCAGCATTTT
NA	TRBV18	TRBJ2-3	NA	17	CASSPNGGRETGDTQYF	TGTGCCAGCTCACCCAATGGGGGGCGAGAGACGGGAGATACGCAGTATTTT
NA	TRBV13	TRBJ2-3	NA	13	CASSLDPVDTQYF	TGTGCCAGCAGCTTAGACCCGGTTGATACGCAGTATTTT
NA	TRBV29-1	TRBJ2-4	NA	13	CSVEEGNKNIQYF	TGCAGCGTTGAAGAGGGGAACAAAAACATTCAGTACTTC
NA	TRBV7-3	TRBJ2-2	once	16	CAFSFNRDPNTGELFF	TGTGCCTTCAGTTTTAACCGGGATCCTAACACCGGGGAGCTGTTTTTT
NA	TRBV20-1	TRBJ1-1	few	14	CSARDLTANTEAFF	TGCAGTGCTAGAGATCTAACTGCAAACACTGAAGCTTTCTTT
NA	TRBV12-3/TRBV12-4	TRBJ1-1	few	14	CASSFVLDGAEAFF	TGTGCCAGCAGTTTCGTTCTTGATGGGGCTGAAGCTTTCTTT
TRBD2	TRBV7-2	TRBJ2-7	NA	15	CASSLTSGESYEQYF	TGTGCCAGCAGCTTGACTAGCGGGGAGTCCTACGAGCAGTACTTC
TRBD2	TRBV7-6	TRBJ2-7	NA	16	CASSALAGGSASEQYF	TGTGCCAGCAGCGCCCTAGCGGGGGGATCTGCGAGCGAGCAGTACTTC
NA	TRBV7-9	TRBJ2-7	NA	13	CASSLEDIYEQYF	TGTGCCAGCAGCTTAGAAGACATTTACGAGCAGTACTTC
TRBD1	TRBV4-3	TRBJ2-3	few	17	CASSSLLGQGSTDTQYF	TGCGCCAGCAGTAGCCTTCTGGGACAGGGAAGCACAGATACGCAGTATTTT
TRBD1	TRBV20-1	TRBJ2-7	few	13	CSFKQGSSYEQYF	TGCAGTTTTAAACAGGGGAGCTCCTACGAGCAGTACTTC
TRBD1	TRBV3-1	TRBJ1-5	NA	15	CASSLSPGGGQPQHF	TGTGCCAGCAGCCTAAGCCCAGGGGGTGGTCAGCCCCAGCATTTT
TRBD1	TRBV24-1	TRBJ1-2	NA	16	CATSDPGQGNNYGYTF	TGTGCCACCAGTGATCCCGGACAGGGCAATAACTATGGCTACACCTTC
NA	TRBV5-1	TRBJ1-6	few	16	CASRLVPGASNSPLHF	TGCGCCAGCAGGCTGGTCCCTGGGGCTTCTAATTCACCCCTCCACTTT
TRBD2	TRBV5-1	TRBJ2-5	many	16	CASRVSTSGAWETQYF	TGCGCCAGCAGAGTATCGACTAGCGGGGCCTGGGAGACCCAGTACTTC
NA	TRBV27	TRBJ2-3	NA	14	CASSLSVQADTQYF	TGTGCCAGCAGTTTAAGTGTTCAGGCAGATACGCAGTATTTT
NA	TRBV20-1	TRBJ2-5	few	13	CSALGGYTETQYF	TGCAGTGCTCTAGGCGGTTATACGGAGACCCAGTACTTC
NA	TRBV7-2	TRBJ2-7	few	16	CASSLFDSQLAYEQYF	TGTGCCAGCAGCTTATTCGACAGTCAATTAGCCTACGAGCAGTACTTC
TRBD2	TRBV11-2	TRBJ2-5	few	17	CASSFFGLAGTQETQYF	TGTGCCAGCAGCTTCTTTGGACTAGCGGGGACACAAGAGACCCAGTACTTC
NA	TRBV3-1	TRBJ1-1	NA	15	CASSQSQQGNTEAFF	TGTGCCAGCAGCCAATCCCAACAGGGGAACACTGAAGCTTTCTTT